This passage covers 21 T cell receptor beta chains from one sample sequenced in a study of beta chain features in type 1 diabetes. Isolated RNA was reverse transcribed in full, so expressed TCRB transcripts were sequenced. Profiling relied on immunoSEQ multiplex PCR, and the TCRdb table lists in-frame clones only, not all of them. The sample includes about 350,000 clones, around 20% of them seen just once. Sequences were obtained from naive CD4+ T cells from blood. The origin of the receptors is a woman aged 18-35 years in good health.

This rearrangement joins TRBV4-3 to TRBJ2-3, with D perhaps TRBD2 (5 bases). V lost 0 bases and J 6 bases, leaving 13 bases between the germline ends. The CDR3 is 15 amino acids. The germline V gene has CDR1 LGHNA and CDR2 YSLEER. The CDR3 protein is CASSQEGGREDTQYF. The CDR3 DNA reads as TGCGCCAGCAGCCAAGAGGGCGGAAGGGAGGATACGCAGTATTTT.

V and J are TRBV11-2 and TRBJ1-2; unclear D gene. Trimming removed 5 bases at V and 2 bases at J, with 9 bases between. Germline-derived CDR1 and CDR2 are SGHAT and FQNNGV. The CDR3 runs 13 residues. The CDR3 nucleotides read TGTGCCAGCAGCCCAGACACCAACTATGGCTACACCTTC. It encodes CASSPDTNYGYTF.

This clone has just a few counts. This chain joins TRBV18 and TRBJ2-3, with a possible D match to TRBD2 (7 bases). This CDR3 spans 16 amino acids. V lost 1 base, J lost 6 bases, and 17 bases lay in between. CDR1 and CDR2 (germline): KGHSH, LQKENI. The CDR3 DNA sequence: TGTGCCAGCTCACCACGGTGGGGGGGCCAGTCGGATACGCAGTATTTT. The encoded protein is CASSPRWGGQSDTQYF.

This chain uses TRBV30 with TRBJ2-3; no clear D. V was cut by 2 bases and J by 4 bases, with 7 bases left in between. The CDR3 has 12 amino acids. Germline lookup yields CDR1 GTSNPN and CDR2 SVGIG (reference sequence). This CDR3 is CAWSPLPDTQYF. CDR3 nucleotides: TGTGCCTGGAGTCCACTACCAGATACGCAGTATTTT.

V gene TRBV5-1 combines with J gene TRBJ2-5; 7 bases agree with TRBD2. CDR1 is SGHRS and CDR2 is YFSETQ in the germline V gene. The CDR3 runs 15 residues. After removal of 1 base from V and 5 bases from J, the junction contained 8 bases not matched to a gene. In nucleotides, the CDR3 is TGCGCCAGCAGCTTGACGGGCGGGAGTTGGGAGACCCAGTACTTC. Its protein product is CASSLTGGSWETQYF. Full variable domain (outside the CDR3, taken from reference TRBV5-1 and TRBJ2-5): KAGVTQTPRYLIKTRGQQVTLSCSPISGHRSVSWYQQTPGQGLQFLFEYFSETQRNKGNFPGRFSGRQFSNSRSEMNVSTLELGDSALYLCASSLTGGSWETQYFGPGTRLLVL.

CDR3 DNA: TGCGCCAGCAGCCAAGAACACGGAGTGCCGGCCACCGGGGAGCTGTTTTTT. It encodes CASSQEHGVPATGELFF. V gene TRBV4-3 combines with J gene TRBJ2-2; D is undetermined. From germline, CDR1 is LGHNA and CDR2 YSLEER. V lost 0 bases, J lost 4 bases, and 15 bases lay in between. This CDR3 region has 17 residues.

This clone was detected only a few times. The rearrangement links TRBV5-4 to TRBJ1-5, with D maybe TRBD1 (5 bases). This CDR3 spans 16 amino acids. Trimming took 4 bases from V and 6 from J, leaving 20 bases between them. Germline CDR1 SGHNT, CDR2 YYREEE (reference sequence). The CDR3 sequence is CASSQDRVGAGQPQHF. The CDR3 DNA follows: TGTGCCAGCAGCCAAGATCGGGTAGGGGCCGGTCAGCCCCAGCATTTT.

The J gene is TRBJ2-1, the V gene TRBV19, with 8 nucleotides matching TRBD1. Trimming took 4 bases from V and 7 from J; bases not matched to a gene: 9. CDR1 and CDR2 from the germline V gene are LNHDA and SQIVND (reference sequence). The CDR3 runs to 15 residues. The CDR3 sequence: CASSRGQGIGNEQFF. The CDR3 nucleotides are TGTGCCAGTAGTAGAGGACAGGGAATTGGGAATGAGCAGTTCTTC.

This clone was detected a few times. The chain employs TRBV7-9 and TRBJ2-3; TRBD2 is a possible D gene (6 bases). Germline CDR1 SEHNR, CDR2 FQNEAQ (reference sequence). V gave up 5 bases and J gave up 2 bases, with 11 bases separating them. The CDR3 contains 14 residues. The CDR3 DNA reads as TGTGCCAGCAGCCGCGGGACCACCACAGATACGCAGTATTTT. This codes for CASSRGTTTDTQYF.

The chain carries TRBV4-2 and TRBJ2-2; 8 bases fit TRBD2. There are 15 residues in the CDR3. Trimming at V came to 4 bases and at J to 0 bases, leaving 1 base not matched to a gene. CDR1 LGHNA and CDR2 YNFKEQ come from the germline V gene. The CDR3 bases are TGTGCCAGCAGCCTCGGGGGGGCGAACACCGGGGAGCTGTTTTTT. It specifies CASSLGGANTGELFF.

The CDR3 nucleotides read TGTGCCAGCAGCCCTCTGGCTGGAGTAGCAGAGACCCAGTACTTC. Its protein product is CASSPLAGVAETQYF. The rearrangement joins TRBV9 to TRBJ2-5, with no clear D. Looked up from germline, CDR1 is SGDLS and CDR2 is YYNGEE. This CDR3 is built from 15 residues. Trimming shortened V by 4 bases and J by 4 bases, and 17 bases separated the two germline ends.

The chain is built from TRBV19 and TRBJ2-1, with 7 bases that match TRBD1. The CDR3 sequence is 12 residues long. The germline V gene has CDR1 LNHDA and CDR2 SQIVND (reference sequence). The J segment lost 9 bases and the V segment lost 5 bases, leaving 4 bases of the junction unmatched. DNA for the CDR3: TGTGCCAGTAGTCGGGACAGAATTGAGCAGTTCTTC. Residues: CASSRDRIEQFF.

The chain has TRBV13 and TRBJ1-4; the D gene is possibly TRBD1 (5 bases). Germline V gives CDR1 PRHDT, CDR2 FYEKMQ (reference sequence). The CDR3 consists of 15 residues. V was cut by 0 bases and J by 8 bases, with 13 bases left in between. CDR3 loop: CASSLGDTFGEKLFF. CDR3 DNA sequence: TGTGCCAGCAGCTTAGGGGACACCTTTGGCGAAAAACTGTTTTTT.

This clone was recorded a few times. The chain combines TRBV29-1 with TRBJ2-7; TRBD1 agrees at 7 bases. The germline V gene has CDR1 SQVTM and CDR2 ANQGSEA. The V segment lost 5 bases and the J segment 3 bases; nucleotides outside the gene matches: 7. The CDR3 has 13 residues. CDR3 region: CSVSGTDFYEQYF. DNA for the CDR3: TGCAGCGTTTCCGGGACAGATTTCTACGAGCAGTACTTC.

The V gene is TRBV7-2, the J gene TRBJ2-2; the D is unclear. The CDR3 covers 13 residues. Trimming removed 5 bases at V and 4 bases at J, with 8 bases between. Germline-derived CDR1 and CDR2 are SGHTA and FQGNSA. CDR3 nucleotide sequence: TGTGCCAGCAGCGTTCAAGCCACCGGGGAGCTGTTTTTT. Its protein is CASSVQATGELFF.

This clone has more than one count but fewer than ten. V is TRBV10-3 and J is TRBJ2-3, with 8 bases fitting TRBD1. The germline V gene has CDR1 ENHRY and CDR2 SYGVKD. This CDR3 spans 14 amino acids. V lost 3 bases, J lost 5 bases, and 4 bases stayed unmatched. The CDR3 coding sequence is TGTGCCATCAGTGAAGGCAGGGGGCTAGATACGCAGTATTTT. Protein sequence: CAISEGRGLDTQYF.

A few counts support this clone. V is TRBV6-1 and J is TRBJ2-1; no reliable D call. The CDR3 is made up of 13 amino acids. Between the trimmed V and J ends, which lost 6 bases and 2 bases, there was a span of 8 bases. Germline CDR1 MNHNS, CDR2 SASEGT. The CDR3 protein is CASRATPYNEQFF. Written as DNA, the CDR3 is TGTGCCAGCAGGGCGACTCCCTACAATGAGCAGTTCTTC.

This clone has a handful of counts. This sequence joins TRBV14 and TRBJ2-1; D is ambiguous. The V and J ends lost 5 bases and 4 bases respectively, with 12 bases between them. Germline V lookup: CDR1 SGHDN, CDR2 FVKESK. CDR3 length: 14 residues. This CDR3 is CASSAYSEYNEQFF. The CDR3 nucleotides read TGTGCCAGCAGCGCATACTCCGAGTACAATGAGCAGTTCTTC.

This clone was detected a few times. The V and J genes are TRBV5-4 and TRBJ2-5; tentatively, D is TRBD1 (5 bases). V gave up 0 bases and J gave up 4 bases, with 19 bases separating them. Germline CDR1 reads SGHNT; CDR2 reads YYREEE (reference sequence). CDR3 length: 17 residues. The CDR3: CASSLGTGHLNLETQYF. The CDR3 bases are TGTGCCAGCAGCTTGGGCACCGGACACCTCAACTTAGAGACCCAGTACTTC.

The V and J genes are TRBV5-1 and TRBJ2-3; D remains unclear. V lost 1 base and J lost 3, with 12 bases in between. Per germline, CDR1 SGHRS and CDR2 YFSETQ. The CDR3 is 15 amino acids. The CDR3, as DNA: TGCGCCAGCAGCTTGAGCCCCGGTTCGACAGATACGCAGTATTTT. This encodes CASSLSPGSTDTQYF.

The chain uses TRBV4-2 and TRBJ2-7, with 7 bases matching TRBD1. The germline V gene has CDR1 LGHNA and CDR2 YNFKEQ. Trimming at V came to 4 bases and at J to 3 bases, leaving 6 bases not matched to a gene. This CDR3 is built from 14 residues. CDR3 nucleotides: TGTGCCAGCAGCCGACAAGGACAGGACTACGAGCAGTACTTC. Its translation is CASSRQGQDYEQYF.